The source of this TCR beta chain is a study of Ad26.COV2.S vaccination and SARS-CoV-2 variants. Only in-frame clones appear in the TCRdb table, and some are missing; sequencing was by immunoSEQ multiplex PCR. Here the sample spans approximately 420,000 clones, about nine tenths being singletons. The CDR3 totals 14 residues. After removal of 6 bases from V and 10 bases from J, the junction contained 9 bases not matched to a gene. Germline V lookup: CDR1 SNHLY, CDR2 FYNNEI. Regarding treatment: some 19 received Ad26.COV2.S at low or high dose, single or two shots; 5 received placebo; per-sample allocation not given. The investigators took samples on day 63 after the first vaccine or placebo injection. Within Boston, the person who donated was an adult of 18-55 years.

The TCR sequence derives from a person aged 18-60 years who received the Ad26.COV2.S COVID-19 vaccine or a placebo. V usage is TRBV2 and J usage is TRBJ1-6; 7 nucleotides match TRBD1. The sample here was peripheral blood, taken in a trial of Ad26.COV2.S vaccine versus placebo. The CDR3: CASSLDLQGSPLHF. The CDR3 region has the DNA TGTGCCAGCAGCTTGGACTTACAGGGGTCACCCCTCCACTTT. The whole variable domain, filled in from reference TRBV2 and TRBJ1-6, reads EPEVTQTPSHQVTQMGQEVILRCVPISNHLYFYWYRQILGQKVEFLVSFYNNEISEKSEIFDDQFSVERPDGSNFTLKIRSTKLEDSAMYFCASSLDLQGSPLHFGNGTRLTVT.